These 10 T cell receptor beta chains were all obtained from the same sample, sequenced in a study of blood T cells in healthy people across ages. Next came a second PCR, run for roughly 6 to 11 cycles, which used a sample-barcoded 5' primer along with a J-beta primer mix. TCRdb processed the 5' RACE reads anew with MiXCR; each CDR3 protein has one entry. Of around 710,000 distinct CDR3 sequences listed, roughly two fifths are singletons. Material: blood. These receptors were taken from a woman aged 55-70 years in good health.

This clonotype was seen many times. J is TRBJ2-7 and V is TRBV3-1; weak D call: TRBD1 (6 bases). The CDR3 runs 14 residues. Germline loops: CDR1 LGHDT, CDR2 YNNKEL (reference sequence). V was cut by 4 bases and J by 2 bases, with 12 bases left in between. The CDR3 spells CASSPSQGTYEQYF. CDR3 nucleotide sequence: TGTGCCAGCAGCCCGTCCCAGGGGACCTACGAGCAGTACTTC.

The rearrangement links TRBV7-8 to TRBJ2-1; TRBD2 matches 7 bases. The V gene's germline CDR1 is SGHVS and CDR2 FQNEAQ. V lost 5 bases to trimming and J lost 4 bases; unmatched junction nucleotides: 8. This CDR3 has 15 residues. The CDR3 DNA reads as TGTGCCAGCAGCAGTAGCGGGCGCTCGTACAATGAGCAGTTCTTC. Protein: CASSSSGRSYNEQFF. The full variable domain, rest sourced from reference TRBV7-8 and TRBJ2-1, is GAGVSQSPRYKVAKRGQDVALRCDPISGHVSLFWYQQALGQGPEFLTYFQNEAQLDKSGLPSDRFFAERPEGSVSTLKIQRTQQEDSAVYLCASSSSGRSYNEQFFGPGTRLTVL.

This clonotype was seen more than once but under ten times. The chain employs TRBV18 and TRBJ1-5; the D gene is possibly TRBD1 (6 bases). Between the trimmed V and J ends, which lost 3 bases and 1 base, there was a span of 10 bases. Germline CDR1 and CDR2: KGHSH and LQKENI. This CDR3 spans 15 amino acids. This chain's CDR3 is CASSPSGTSNQPQHF. In DNA form, the CDR3 reads TGTGCCAGCTCACCTTCCGGGACAAGCAATCAGCCCCAGCATTTT. Filled out from reference TRBV18 and TRBJ1-5, the complete variable domain reads NAGVMQNPRHLVRRRGQEARLRCSPMKGHSHVYWYRQLPEEGLKFMVYLQKENIIDESGMPKERFSAEFPKEGPSILRIQQVVRGDSAAYFCASSPSGTSNQPQHFGDGTRLSIL.

This sequence joins TRBV29-1 and TRBJ2-4, with D possibly matching TRBD2 (6 bases). The J call is doubtful: the DNA matches TRBJ2-7 better. This CDR3 has 13 amino acids. Looked up from germline, CDR1 is SQVTM and CDR2 is ANQGSEA. The CDR3 spells CSVRSAGTYEQYF. CDR3 coding DNA: TGCAGCGTTCGGAGTGCGGGAACCTACGAGCAGTACTTC.

This clonotype was seen only a few times. The chain recombines TRBV12-3 or TRBV12-4 with TRBJ2-5; maybe TRBD2 (5 bases). The CDR3 is 14 amino acids. V was clipped by 6 bases and J by 1 base, with 12 bases between them. CDR3 nucleotides: TGTGCCAGCAGCCGAGCCGGGATCCAAGAGACCCAGTACTTC. This encodes CASSRAGIQETQYF.

This sequence joins TRBV5-6 and TRBJ1-1, with a tentative D call TRBD1 (5 bases). CDR1 and CDR2 (germline): SGHDT, YYEEEE. V was pared by 4 bases and J by 5 bases, with 18 bases between. The CDR3 spans 15 residues. Here the CDR3 DNA reads TGTGCCAGCAGCAACCCTTCGGGGGGATGGACTGAAGCTTTCTTT. It yields the protein CASSNPSGGWTEAFF.

This clonotype was recorded a few times. The rearrangement uses TRBV10-2 and TRBJ2-7, with D perhaps matching TRBD2 (5 bases). The ends were cut back, 5 bases at V and 3 bases at J, with 11 bases in the middle. The CDR3 sequence is 13 residues long. Germline V lookup: CDR1 WSHSY, CDR2 SAAADI. This chain's CDR3 is CASSTGNLYEQYF. CDR3 coding DNA: TGCGCCAGCAGTACGGGGAACCTCTACGAGCAGTACTTC.

This clonotype was observed many times. In DNA, the CDR3 is TGTGCCAGCAGTCAACGGGACCACACCTACGAGCAGTACTTC. This sequence encodes CASSQRDHTYEQYF. This rearrangement joins TRBV12-3 or TRBV12-4 to TRBJ2-7; D is tentatively TRBD1 or TRBD2 (5 bases each). The CDR3 has 14 residues. The V end was cut by 5 bases, the J end by 2 bases, with 13 bases between.

This clonotype was observed many times. The chain combines TRBV4-1 with TRBJ1-5; D perhaps matches TRBD1 (5 bases). Trimming took 1 base from V and 6 from J, leaving 13 bases between them. CDR1 and CDR2 from the germline V gene are MGHRA and YSYEKL. The CDR3 runs 15 residues. CDR3 nucleotide sequence: TGCGCCAGCAGCCAAGCACAAGGGACCCCTCAGCCCCAGCATTTT. It specifies CASSQAQGTPQPQHF.

Comments on this clonotype: A read error may account for a junction end that differs from germline. V is TRBV7-9 and J is TRBJ2-5; D remains unclear. The CDR3 has 14 amino acids. Germline CDR1 is SEHNR and CDR2 is FQNEAQ (reference sequence). DNA of the CDR3: TGTGCCAGCAGCTTAAAGGCTAGACAAGATACCCAGTACTTC. Its protein product is CASSLKARQDTQYF.